These 5 T cell receptor beta chains were sequenced from one sample in a study of shared clonotypes between healthy human individuals (dated by TCRdb to about 2020). Libraries were prepared through the immunoSEQ multiplex PCR assay. TCRdb obtained this table from immuneACCESS and retained in-frame rearrangements with V and J assigned. These tables miss some clones; where compared with another copy, unresolved V genes account for less than half of the shortfall, and the remainder is unexplained. A total of about 2.3 million clones appear in this sample, just under 95% of them only once. The ten most abundant clones make up more than 0.35% of the sample. The sequencing input was naive CD4+ T cells from PBMCs. The cell subset or site label of this sample denotes: CD45RA+ positively selected. These TCRs come from a man aged 18 to 30 in good health. Some clones in this sample may be carry-over from other donors' samples.

As for this clone: The same CDR3 can be traced to other DNA sequences in this sample. This chain uses TRBV7-2 with TRBJ2-1, with D hard to call. This CDR3 has 14 residues. The germline gives CDR1 SGHTA, CDR2 FQGNSA. Deletions cut 2 bases from V and 0 bases from J, with 5 bases between. In DNA, the CDR3 is TGTGCCAGCAGCTTATCCTCCTCCTACAATGAGCAGTTCTTC. Protein sequence: CASSLSSSYNEQFF.

A remark on this clone: A junction end diverges from the germline sequence, so it may reflect a read error. The chain joins TRBV28 to TRBJ2-7, with 9 bases fitting TRBD1. Germline V lookup: CDR1 MDHEN, CDR2 SYDVKM. The CDR3 has 11 residues. CDR3 bases: TGTGCCAGCAGTTTAAACAGGGGGCTCACGTTC. Translating gives CASSLNRGLTF.

CDR3 DNA sequence: TGTGCCAGCAGCCGAATTTCCGGCACAGATACGCAGTATTTT. It specifies CASSRISGTDTQYF. V is TRBV7-9 and J is TRBJ2-3; D remains ambiguous. CDR1 is SEHNR and CDR2 is FQNEAQ in the germline V gene (reference sequence). The ends were cut back, 5 bases at V and 1 base at J, with 10 bases in the middle. The CDR3 sequence is 14 residues long.

The chain carries TRBV5-1 and TRBJ2-1; 7 nucleotides line up with TRBD1. The junction had 8 bases not matched to a gene; V was cut back by 4 bases and J by 10 bases. The germline CDR1 and CDR2 sequences are SGHRS and YFSETQ. This CDR3 region has 13 residues. CDR3 in amino acids: CASSLGQAGEQFF. The DNA of the CDR3 is TGCGCCAGCAGCCTCGGACAGGCCGGGGAGCAGTTCTTC.

This CDR3 reads CSVFQGAGNTIYF. In nucleotides, the CDR3 is TGCAGCGTTTTCCAGGGGGCTGGAAACACCATATATTTT. This chain joins TRBV29-1 and TRBJ1-3; 7 bases agree with TRBD1. CDR3 size: 13 residues. Trimming removed 5 bases from V and 2 bases from J; junction bases left unmatched: 3. Germline V CDR1 and CDR2: SQVTM, ANQGSEA.